Listed here are 19 T cell receptor beta chains from one sample, sequenced in a study of blood T cell repertoires in COVID-19. Generated by immunoSEQ multiplex PCR, the TCRdb table keeps only in-frame clones and is missing some. The table records about 99,000 clones, around nine tenths of them present only once. The sequencing input was peripheral blood. All receptors come from an elderly woman in a cohort sampled during active COVID-19.

The chain employs TRBV24-1 and TRBJ2-3; D ambiguous. The CDR3 loop spans 14 amino acids. V lost 5 bases and J 3 bases, leaving 11 bases between the germline ends. Germline V gene sequence: CDR1 KGHDR, CDR2 SFDVKD. The CDR3 protein is CATSGQRLTDTQYF. The CDR3 nucleotides read TGTGCCACCAGTGGGCAGAGGTTGACAGATACGCAGTATTTT.

About this clone: Other nucleotide sequences from this sample produce the same CDR3. The chain carries TRBV5-1 and TRBJ2-1; TRBD1 agrees at 7 bases. V lost 0 bases and J lost 0; bases outside the gene matches: 3. Germline V gives CDR1 SGHRS, CDR2 YFSETQ. There are 16 residues in the CDR3. CDR3 DNA: TGCGCCAGCAGCTTGGCCGGGGACAGCTCCTACAATGAGCAGTTCTTC. This gives the protein CASSLAGDSSYNEQFF.

V is TRBV11-2 and J is TRBJ2-1; TRBD1 aligns across 10 bases. Trimming removed 5 bases from V and 5 bases from J; junction bases left unmatched: 6. Per the germline V gene, CDR1 is SGHAT and CDR2 is FQNNGV. The CDR3 consists of 15 residues. The CDR3 DNA is TGTGCCAGCAGCCTCCGGGACAGGGGTCACAATGAGCAGTTCTTC. Its protein is CASSLRDRGHNEQFF.

This clone was observed a handful of times. The rearrangement links TRBV5-1 to TRBJ2-7, with D unresolved. With 4 bases removed from V and 3 bases from J, the gap between germline ends came to 14 bases. Germline V lookup: CDR1 SGHRS, CDR2 YFSETQ. The CDR3 has 14 amino acids. CDR3 loop: CASSPGAARYEQYF. The CDR3 bases are TGCGCCAGCAGCCCGGGTGCGGCGCGCTACGAGCAGTACTTC.

This sequence joins TRBV10-1 and TRBJ2-1; D perhaps matches TRBD2 (5 bases). The CDR3 is made up of 12 amino acids. Germline V CDR1 and CDR2: WNHNN, SYGVQD (reference sequence). V dropped 5 bases and J dropped 5 bases, with 7 bases sitting between them. Written as DNA, the CDR3 is TGCGCCAGCAGTCTCGGGGACAATGAGCAGTTCTTC. Protein: CASSLGDNEQFF.

The chain links TRBV3-1 (or the pseudogene TRBV3-2) to TRBJ2-7; D not certain. V lost 4 bases, J lost 0 bases, and 10 bases lay in between. The CDR3 contains 14 residues. Germline CDR1 and CDR2: LGHDT and YNNKEL (reference sequence). CDR3: CASSRLTSSYEQYF. The CDR3 region has the DNA TGTGCCAGCAGCCGATTGACATCCTCCTACGAGCAGTACTTC.

This clone was picked up one time. The CDR3 bases are TGTGCCAGCAGCCAAGGCCCCCGCAGGTACGACGAGCAGTACTTC. Translated: CASSQGPRRYDEQYF. The chain uses TRBV14 and TRBJ2-7; D is unclear. CDR3 length: 15 amino acids. V was trimmed by 1 base and J by 5 bases, leaving 15 bases between them. Germline-derived CDR1 and CDR2 are SGHDN and FVKESK.

J is TRBJ2-1 and V is TRBV11-2; TRBD2 agrees at 9 bases. V dropped 8 bases and J dropped 4; count of bases not matched to a gene: 12. The CDR3 runs 16 residues. CDR1 and CDR2 from the germline V gene are SGHAT and FQNNGV. In DNA form, the CDR3 reads TGTGCCAGCGAACTACGGCCGGGACTAGCATACAATGAGCAGTTCTTC. The encoded protein is CASELRPGLAYNEQFF.

The CDR3 DNA sequence: TGTGCCAGCAGTTACGGGGCGGGGGGTCCCTACGAGCAGTACTTC. Encoded protein: CASSYGAGGPYEQYF. The chain carries TRBV6-5 and TRBJ2-7, with 8 bases lining up with TRBD2. V lost 2 bases and J lost 2; bases outside the gene matches: 5. CDR3 length equals 15 residues. CDR1 MNHEY and CDR2 SVGAGI come from the germline V gene.

The chain carries TRBV9 and TRBJ1-6; TRBD1 matches at 8 bases. Germline V CDR1 and CDR2: SGDLS, YYNGEE. V was clipped by 2 bases and J by 7 bases; unmatched bases: 5. The CDR3 is 15 residues long. The CDR3 DNA is TGTGCCAGCAGCGTGACAGGGGCCGCCAATTCACCCCTCCACTTT. Translation gives CASSVTGAANSPLHF.

This chain uses TRBV18 with TRBJ2-3, with D possibly being TRBD1 (6 bases). The V gene's germline CDR1 is KGHSH and CDR2 LQKENI. V lost 1 base and J lost 3, with 11 bases in between. This CDR3 has 15 residues. CDR3 region: CASSPRDTVTDTQYF. The CDR3 coding sequence is TGTGCCAGCTCACCACGGGACACGGTGACAGATACGCAGTATTTT. Based on the CDR3 plus reference TRBV18 and TRBJ2-3, the full variable domain is NAGVMQNPRHLVRRRGQEARLRCSPMKGHSHVYWYRQLPEEGLKFMVYLQKENIIDESGMPKERFSAEFPKEGPSILRIQQVVRGDSAAYFCASSPRDTVTDTQYFGPGTRLTVL.

The rearrangement uses TRBV18 and TRBJ2-7; TRBD1 matches 7 bases. Unmatched junction bases numbered 7, after V lost 4 bases and J lost 7 bases. The CDR3 totals 13 residues. Germline V gives CDR1 KGHSH, CDR2 LQKENI. CDR3 bases: TGTGCCAGCTCACGGGACAGTTGGGGAGAGCAGTACTTC. Translating it yields CASSRDSWGEQYF. Supplemented by reference TRBV18 and TRBJ2-7, the full variable domain reads NAGVMQNPRHLVRRRGQEARLRCSPMKGHSHVYWYRQLPEEGLKFMVYLQKENIIDESGMPKERFSAEFPKEGPSILRIQQVVRGDSAAYFCASSRDSWGEQYFGPGTRLTVT.

Regarding this clone: A read error may produce the germline difference seen at one junction end. Additional DNA sequences in this sample encode the identical CDR3. The rearrangement uses TRBV7-9 and TRBJ1-3; 7 bases line up with TRBD1. Germline CDR1 is SEHNR and CDR2 is FQNEAQ (reference sequence). The CDR3 has 16 residues. The CDR3 loop reads CASSLDRGLSGNTIYF. DNA for the CDR3: TGTGCCAGCAGCTTAGACAGGGGACTCTCTGGAAACACTATATATTTT.

CDR3 sequence (DNA): TGCAGCGTTGATTACTTGCCCGGGACAAGGGAAGGCTACACCTTC. Amino acids: CSVDYLPGTREGYTF. This chain connects TRBV29-1 to TRBJ1-2, with a weak D call TRBD1 (6 bases). Germline CDR1 is SQVTM and CDR2 is ANQGSEA. Between the trimmed V and J ends, which lost 3 bases and 8 bases, there was a span of 22 bases. This CDR3 is built from 15 residues.

The chain couples TRBV19 to TRBJ1-2, with 9 bases matching TRBD1. Per the germline V gene, CDR1 is LNHDA and CDR2 is SQIVND (reference sequence). With 5 bases clipped from V and 8 bases from J, the junction kept 12 bases outside the gene matches. The CDR3 contains 15 residues. Here the CDR3 reads CASSFPVGTGFGYTF. In nucleotides, the CDR3 is TGTGCCAGTAGTTTCCCCGTGGGGACAGGGTTCGGCTACACCTTC.

This chain uses TRBV2 with TRBJ1-2; 9 nucleotides agree with TRBD1. CDR1 is SNHLY and CDR2 is FYNNEI in the germline V gene. With V trimmed by 9 bases and J by 7 bases, 12 bases remained unmatched. The CDR3 contains 14 residues. This CDR3 is CARQLRTGESGYTF. For the CDR3, the DNA is TGTGCCAGGCAACTTCGGACAGGGGAAAGTGGCTACACCTTC.

This chain joins TRBV18 and TRBJ2-1, with no clear D. V was cut by 1 base and J by 6 bases, with 7 bases left in between. There are 13 residues in the CDR3. CDR1 and CDR2 (germline): KGHSH, LQKENI. The CDR3 DNA reads as TGTGCCAGCTCACCACAGCGACCCAATGAGCAGTTCTTC. Amino acids: CASSPQRPNEQFF.

This clone turned up a few times. The chain combines TRBV7-9 with TRBJ2-7; weak D call: TRBD1 (6 bases). Germline V lookup: CDR1 SEHNR, CDR2 FQNEAQ (reference sequence). V was pared by 3 bases and J by 5 bases, with 14 bases between. This CDR3 has 14 residues. This chain's CDR3 is CASSFWDKAHEQYF. The CDR3 DNA reads TGTGCCAGCAGCTTCTGGGACAAAGCTCACGAGCAGTACTTC.

The genes are TRBV24-1 and TRBJ2-2, with TRBD2 identical over 11 bases. CDR3 length: 16 amino acids. The V gene end was trimmed by 4 bases and the J gene end by 6 bases; junction bases not matched to a gene: 6. CDR1 is KGHDR, CDR2 SFDVKD, per germline. The CDR3 reads CATSEQPGLAAGELFF. The CDR3 region has the DNA TGTGCCACCAGTGAACAACCGGGACTAGCGGCCGGGGAGCTGTTTTTT.